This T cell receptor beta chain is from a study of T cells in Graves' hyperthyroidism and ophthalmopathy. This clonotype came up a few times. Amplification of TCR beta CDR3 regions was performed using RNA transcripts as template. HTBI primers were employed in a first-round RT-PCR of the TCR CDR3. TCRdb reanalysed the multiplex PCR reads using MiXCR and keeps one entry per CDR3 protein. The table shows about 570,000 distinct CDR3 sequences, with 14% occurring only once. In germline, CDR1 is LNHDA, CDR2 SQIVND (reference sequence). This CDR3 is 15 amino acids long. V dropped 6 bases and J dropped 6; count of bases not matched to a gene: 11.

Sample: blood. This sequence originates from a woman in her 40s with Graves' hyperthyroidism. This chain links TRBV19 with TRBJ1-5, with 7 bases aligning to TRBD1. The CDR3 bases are TGTGCCAGTAGGGCCCAAGGGGGCCCGGGTCAGCCCCAGCATTTT. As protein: CASRAQGGPGQPQHF.